Listed below are T cell receptor beta chains from one sample, sequenced in a study of cytomegalovirus exposure and HLA in healthy donors. Assay: immunoSEQ multiplex PCR; the TCRdb copy retains only in-frame clones and omits some. Of about 76,000 clones listed, 81% are singletons. Sequencing was carried out using PBMCs. Receptors originate from a woman in her 30s in good health and CMV-seronegative. Both conserved end residues are trimmed from each CDR3. Size values are once, few and many counts, or a class for expanded clones, and some rows have none.

size: NA; J: TRBJ1-2; V: TRBV27; CDR3: ASRRDRNYGYT
size: NA; J: TRBJ2-1; V: TRBV5-1; CDR3: ASSLAGAGAYNEQF
size: NA; J: TRBJ2-6; V: TRBV6-1; CDR3: ASTRVAGANVLT
size: few; J: TRBJ2-5; V: TRBV29-1; CDR3: SVEVQQETQY
size: NA; J: TRBJ1-5; V: TRBV18; CDR3: ASSQTGRDSNQPQH
size: NA; J: TRBJ2-5; V: TRBV28; CDR3: ASSLPFSQETQY
size: NA; J: TRBJ1-2; V: TRBV30; CDR3: AGPLKWTGGGYT
size: NA; J: TRBJ1-3; V: TRBV6-1; CDR3: ASSPTGSSGNTIY
size: NA; J: TRBJ1-3; V: TRBV27; CDR3: ASARTGFGNTIY
size: few; J: TRBJ2-7; V: TRBV10-2; CDR3: ASSALAAGAYEQY
size: NA; J: TRBJ2-3; V: TRBV7-7; CDR3: ASSPRLEDTQY
size: NA; J: TRBJ2-7; V: TRBV21-1; CDR3: ASSKSGGLSY
size: NA; J: TRBJ2-3; V: TRBV6-5; CDR3: ASSPPGLAGDTQY
size: NA; J: TRBJ1-2; V: TRBV7-2; CDR3: ASSFGTGTTNYGYT
size: few; J: TRBJ2-7; V: TRBV7-4; CDR3: ASSLLFREQY
size: NA; J: TRBJ1-3; V: TRBV18; CDR3: ASSPLQGAENTIY
size: NA; J: TRBJ2-1; V: TRBV19; CDR3: ASSRLRTSGRRGAYNEQF
size: NA; J: TRBJ2-1; V: TRBV15; CDR3: ATSREIIGTYNEQF
size: NA; J: TRBJ2-7; V: TRBV7-9; CDR3: ASSFVSYEQY
size: NA; J: TRBJ2-3; V: TRBV7-9; CDR3: ASSYPPRLAGNTDTQY
size: NA; J: TRBJ2-2; V: TRBV10-3; CDR3: AISESPDSTGELF
size: NA; J: TRBJ1-1; V: TRBV9; CDR3: ASSASDRGAAEAF
size: NA; J: TRBJ2-1; V: TRBV6-6; CDR3: ASSYLQGSYNEQF
size: NA; J: TRBJ2-5; V: TRBV28; CDR3: ASSFKGIVPAPQY
size: NA; J: TRBJ1-1; V: TRBV7-3; CDR3: ASSKGAGGTEAF
size: NA; J: TRBJ1-3; V: TRBV7-6; CDR3: ASSATAGTGVSAGNTIY
size: few; J: TRBJ2-3; V: TRBV27; CDR3: ASSFTVSDTQY
size: NA; J: TRBJ2-2; V: TRBV29-1; CDR3: SVRYGFGELF